The 29 T cell receptor beta chains presented below share a single source sample, sequenced in a study of cytomegalovirus exposure and HLA in healthy donors. A multiplex PCR was run with 60 Vbeta primers and 13 Jbeta primers. The data were produced by immunoSEQ multiplex PCR, yet TCRdb's version contains in-frame clones alone and is incomplete. The sample shows under 300,000 clones, 75% to 90% of them seen only once. The sequencing sample was made of PBMCs. The receptors derive from a man aged 35 to 55 in good health and CMV-seropositive.

This chain connects TRBV11-2 to TRBJ1-2; D is perhaps TRBD1 (5 bases). V dropped 1 base and J dropped 4 bases, with 16 bases sitting between them. Looked up from germline, CDR1 is SGHAT and CDR2 is FQNNGV. This CDR3 comprises 16 residues. CDR3 region: CASSLGVGGAAYGYTF. The CDR3 region has the DNA TGTGCCAGCAGCTTAGGGGTCGGAGGGGCAGCCTATGGCTACACCTTC.

The rearrangement links TRBV11-3 to TRBJ2-1; 9 bases match TRBD2. J was trimmed by 1 base and V by 5 bases; bases with no gene match: 3. The germline gives CDR1 SGHNT, CDR2 YENEEA. This CDR3 spans 15 amino acids. The CDR3 DNA reads as TGTGCCAGCAGCCTACTAGCGGGTTCCTACAATGAGCAGTTCTTC. As protein: CASSLLAGSYNEQFF.

The genes are TRBV9 and TRBJ1-1, with D uncertain. Deletions cut 2 bases from V and 1 base from J, with 6 bases between. Germline loops: CDR1 SGDLS, CDR2 YYNGEE. This CDR3 has 13 amino acids. CDR3 DNA: TGTGCCAGCAGCGTTAACAGGAACACTGAAGCTTTCTTT. Its translation: CASSVNRNTEAFF.

The CDR3 region has the DNA TGTGCCAGCAGCCAAGCCGGGTTAACGAACACTGAAGCTTTCTTT. This translates into CASSQAGLTNTEAFF. The rearrangement links TRBV4-2 to TRBJ1-1; D not resolved. V was cut by 1 base and J by 1 base, with 10 bases left in between. Germline V gene data show CDR1 as LGHNA and CDR2 as YNFKEQ. The length of the CDR3 is 15 residues.

V usage is TRBV7-2 and J usage is TRBJ2-5; D might be TRBD2 (5 bases). Germline V gives CDR1 SGHTA, CDR2 FQGNSA. V lost 3 bases to trimming and J lost 0 bases, with 11 bases between them. This CDR3 has 15 amino acids. DNA of the CDR3: TGTGCCAGCAGCTTTGGTGGAGGACACCAAGAGACCCAGTACTTC. Amino acids: CASSFGGGHQETQYF.

This chain uses TRBV5-1 with TRBJ2-5; the D gene is possibly TRBD2 (6 bases). Per the germline V gene, CDR1 is SGHRS and CDR2 is YFSETQ. Trimming stripped 3 bases from V and 4 bases from J, with 22 bases between. This CDR3 has 17 amino acids. As DNA, the CDR3 is TGCGCCAGCAGCTCGCGAAGACTAGGCCTAAGGGGAGAGACCCAGTACTTC. Its translation is CASSSRRLGLRGETQYF.

The chain combines TRBV13 with TRBJ2-4; possible D gene TRBD2, 6 bases. This CDR3 is 14 amino acids long. The germline V gene has CDR1 PRHDT and CDR2 FYEKMQ (reference sequence). Between the trimmed V and J ends, which lost 6 bases and 0 bases, there was a span of 9 bases. In nucleotides, the CDR3 is TGTGCCAGCAGTGGGGGGATAGCCAAAAACATTCAGTACTTC. Encoded protein: CASSGGIAKNIQYF.

This rearrangement joins TRBV9 to TRBJ2-1; possible D gene TRBD2, 6 bases. In germline, CDR1 is SGDLS, CDR2 YYNGEE. CDR3 length equals 14 residues. The ends were cut back, 0 bases at V and 3 bases at J, with 7 bases in the middle. CDR3 coding DNA: TGTGCCAGCAGCGTAGGCGGGGACTACAATGAGCAGTTCTTC. Its protein product is CASSVGGDYNEQFF.

This clone was recorded once. The rearrangement joins TRBV6-1 to TRBJ2-3, with D possibly being TRBD1 (5 bases). CDR1 and CDR2 from the germline V gene are MNHNS and SASEGT. The V and J ends lost 7 bases and 8 bases respectively, with 13 bases between them. The CDR3 loop spans 12 amino acids. The CDR3, as DNA: TGTGCCAGCACCTCCGACCAGGGTACGCAGTATTTT. It is translated as CASTSDQGTQYF.

V and J are TRBV4-3 and TRBJ1-2; TRBD1 might be the D (5 bases). This CDR3 is 14 amino acids long. Trimming removed 0 bases from V and 8 bases from J, with 13 bases in between. Germline V gene data show CDR1 as LGHNA and CDR2 as YSLEER. The CDR3, as DNA: TGCGCCAGCAGCCAAGAGCGAGGGCGGGGCGGCTACACCTTC. Protein sequence: CASSQERGRGGYTF.

This chain links TRBV6-4 with TRBJ2-6; possible D gene TRBD1, 6 bases. CDR1 and CDR2 (germline): MRHNA, SNTAGT. V lost 8 bases and J 1 base, leaving 24 bases between the germline ends. This CDR3 region has 19 residues. The CDR3 protein is CASVRQVPDKWSGANVLTF. The CDR3 region has the DNA TGTGCCAGCGTCAGACAGGTCCCCGATAAGTGGTCTGGGGCCAACGTCCTGACTTTC.

This chain connects TRBV25-1 to TRBJ2-3, with 11 nucleotides matching TRBD2. Germline V lookup: CDR1 MGHDK, CDR2 SYGVNS. J lost 2 bases, V lost 7 bases, and 8 bases had no gene match. The CDR3 has 16 amino acids. The CDR3 coding sequence is TGTGCCAGCAACCCCGGGACTAGCGGAAACACAGATACGCAGTATTTT. Translation: CASNPGTSGNTDTQYF.

CDR3 nucleotides: TGTGCCAGCAGCTTAACGCCACTAGCGGGAGTCGGCGAGCAGTACTTC. It is translated as CASSLTPLAGVGEQYF. This chain uses TRBV7-3 with TRBJ2-7; 11 bases are a match to TRBD2. CDR3 length equals 16 residues. CDR1 is SGHTA and CDR2 is FQGTGA in the germline V gene. The J segment lost 6 bases and the V segment lost 0 bases, leaving 7 bases of the junction unmatched.

The chain uses TRBV10-3 and TRBJ2-1; 8 bases are shared with TRBD2. This CDR3 has 15 amino acids. The V and J ends lost 4 bases and 7 bases, in that order; junction bases with no gene match: 9. From germline, CDR1 is ENHRY and CDR2 SYGVKD. This chain's CDR3 is CAISAASGYQNEQFF. CDR3 nucleotides: TGTGCCATCAGTGCCGCTAGCGGGTACCAGAATGAGCAGTTCTTC.

V gene TRBV28 combines with J gene TRBJ1-4; TRBD1 matches 9 bases. Germline-derived CDR1 and CDR2 are MDHEN and SYDVKM. The CDR3 sequence is 16 residues long. V shed 4 bases, J shed 8 bases, and the junction held 11 bases outside the gene matches. CDR3 in amino acids: CASSSQRDRAWEKLFF. The CDR3 nucleotides are TGTGCCAGCAGTTCTCAAAGGGACAGGGCATGGGAAAAACTGTTTTTT. Variable domain in full (rest from reference TRBV28 and TRBJ1-4): DVKVTQSSRYLVKRTGEKVFLECVQDMDHENMFWYRQDPGLGLRLIYFSYDVKMKEKGDIPEGYSVSREKKERFSLILESASTNQTSMYLCASSSQRDRAWEKLFFGSGTQLSVL.

The chain joins TRBV27 to TRBJ2-1; TRBD2 aligns across 11 bases. The V and J ends lost 2 bases and 4 bases, in that order; junction bases with no gene match: 10. The CDR3 length is 18 residues. Germline-derived CDR1 and CDR2 are MNHEY and SMNVEV (reference sequence). Here the CDR3 DNA reads TGTGCCAGCAGTTTAGAGCTAGCGGGAGGTGGTATGTACAATGAGCAGTTCTTC. As protein: CASSLELAGGGMYNEQFF.

The CDR3 coding sequence is TGTGCCAGCTCACCACCGTGGCAGGGTTATCAAGAGACCCAGTACTTC. Amino acids: CASSPPWQGYQETQYF. V gene TRBV18 combines with J gene TRBJ2-5, with TRBD1 as a possible D gene (5 bases). CDR1 is KGHSH and CDR2 is LQKENI in the germline V gene. The CDR3 sequence is 16 residues long. V shed 0 bases and J shed 2 bases, with 13 bases lying between them.

V and J are TRBV5-5 and TRBJ2-7; D is possibly TRBD1 (5 bases). With 4 bases removed from V and 2 bases from J, the gap between germline ends came to 10 bases. Looked up from germline, CDR1 is SGHKS and CDR2 is YYEKEE (reference sequence). This CDR3 has 13 amino acids. CDR3 amino acids: CASSPWGTYEQYF. The CDR3 DNA follows: TGTGCCAGCAGCCCGTGGGGCACCTACGAGCAGTACTTC.

The chain uses TRBV5-1 and TRBJ2-5, with 9 bases lining up with TRBD1. The CDR3 loop spans 14 amino acids. V lost 4 bases to trimming and J lost 5 bases; unmatched junction nucleotides: 6. Germline loops: CDR1 SGHRS, CDR2 YFSETQ. The CDR3 DNA follows: TGCGCCAGCAGCAGGGACAGGGAGATGGAGACCCAGTACTTC. This sequence encodes CASSRDREMETQYF.

This sequence joins TRBV28 and TRBJ2-7; D might be TRBD2 (6 bases). The germline V gene has CDR1 MDHEN and CDR2 SYDVKM. Trimming pared 7 bases from V and 3 bases from J, leaving 13 bases between. The CDR3 is made up of 13 amino acids. The CDR3 DNA sequence: TGTGCCAGCATCCGAATGGGGGGCTACGAGCAGTACTTC. This sequence encodes CASIRMGGYEQYF.

V gene TRBV11-1 combines with J gene TRBJ2-1, with TRBD2 identical over 7 bases. There are 13 residues in the CDR3. Germline-derived CDR1 and CDR2 are SGHAT and FQDESV (reference sequence). After removal of 3 bases from V and 8 bases from J, the junction contained 4 bases not matched to a gene. DNA of the CDR3: TGTGCCAGCAGCTTCGTGGGAGGGGATGAGCAGTTCTTC. Translation gives CASSFVGGDEQFF.

The chain recombines TRBV5-1 with TRBJ1-6, with TRBD1 identical over 8 bases. This CDR3 region has 15 residues. The trim removed 1 base at V and 4 bases at J, leaving 1 base unmatched. Germline V gene lookup returns CDR1 SGHRS and CDR2 YFSETQ. CDR3 residues: CASSLRQGYNSPLHF. CDR3 nucleotide sequence: TGCGCCAGCAGCTTGAGACAGGGGTATAATTCACCCCTCCACTTT.

About this clone itself: The junction departs from the called germline gene at one end, perhaps through a read error. CDR3 DNA: TGTTCCAGCAGCCCCGGACAGGGGTGGGACTATGGCTACACCTTC. It is translated as CSSSPGQGWDYGYTF. The V and J genes are TRBV7-9 and TRBJ1-2; 9 nucleotides match TRBD1. In germline, CDR1 is SEHNR, CDR2 FQNEAQ (reference sequence). The CDR3 totals 15 residues.

This chain joins TRBV7-9 and TRBJ2-5; D is perhaps TRBD2 (5 bases). The end of the DNA fits TRBJ2-7 better, so the J call may be wrong. Germline lookup yields CDR1 SEHNR and CDR2 FQNEAQ (reference sequence). The CDR3 spans 13 residues. The CDR3 region has the DNA TGTGCCAGCAGCTCAACTAGGGCCTACGAGCAGTACTTC. The encoded protein is CASSSTRAYEQYF.

J is TRBJ2-3 and V is TRBV7-2; 9 bases align to TRBD1. Germline lookup yields CDR1 SGHTA and CDR2 FQGNSA. This CDR3 comprises 14 residues. With V trimmed by 5 bases and J by 3 bases, 3 bases remained unmatched. This CDR3 is CASSTGTGTDTQYF. CDR3 nucleotide sequence: TGTGCCAGCAGCACCGGGACAGGGACAGATACGCAGTATTTT.

V gene TRBV28 combines with J gene TRBJ2-7; D remains ambiguous. The CDR3 consists of 13 residues. CDR1 and CDR2 from the germline V gene are MDHEN and SYDVKM. V was trimmed by 10 bases and J by 4 bases, leaving 17 bases between them. The CDR3 DNA sequence: TGTGCCACCCACTCGACAAATTTTTACGAGCAGTACTTC. Translation gives CATHSTNFYEQYF.

The rearrangement links TRBV20-1 to TRBJ2-7, with D maybe TRBD1 (5 bases). With 4 bases removed from V and 3 bases from J, the gap between germline ends came to 7 bases. There are 11 residues in the CDR3. Germline-derived CDR1 and CDR2 are DFQATT and SNEGSKA (reference sequence). CDR3 DNA: TGCAGTGCTAAAAGGGGCTACGAGCAGTACTTC. Its translation: CSAKRGYEQYF.

The rearrangement links TRBV7-2 to TRBJ2-5, with TRBD2 identical over 7 bases. Germline V lookup: CDR1 SGHTA, CDR2 FQGNSA. With 0 bases clipped from V and 1 base from J, the junction kept 8 bases outside the gene matches. The CDR3 spans 17 residues. CDR3 coding DNA: TGTGCCAGCAGCTTAGCACAGCGGGGCACCACCCAAGAGACCCAGTACTTC. Protein sequence: CASSLAQRGTTQETQYF.

The chain links TRBV29-1 to TRBJ2-2, with TRBD2 as a possible D gene (6 bases). The CDR3 is 13 residues long. Trimming pared 6 bases from V and 5 bases from J, leaving 13 bases between. Germline-derived CDR1 and CDR2 are SQVTM and ANQGSEA. The CDR3, as DNA: TGCAGCGTAGCCGGGACTCTGACCGGGGAGCTGTTTTTT. This gives the protein CSVAGTLTGELFF.